The source of this T cell receptor beta chain is a study of blood T cell repertoires in COVID-19. Study overall: COVID-19 samples collected from the United States, Italy and Spain covered acute and convalescent phases.

Original methodology: Reference gene primer amplification gave estimated nucleated cell counts. Method: immunoSEQ multiplex PCR; TCRdb's copy keeps in-frame clones and lacks some. V, J and clone size derive from that table, while D and trimming were established from the DNA sequence. The data contain tens of thousands of clones, 70% to 80% of them singletons. Trimming took 0 bases from V and 5 from J; bases not matched to a gene: 7. The CDR3 loop spans 16 amino acids. The germline V gene has CDR1 SGDLS and CDR2 YYNGEE. The chain carries TRBV9 and TRBJ2-7; 11 bases map to TRBD2. This clonotype was obtained from a man in his 60s with acute or convalescent COVID-19. The sequenced sample consisted of peripheral blood. CDR3 nucleotide sequence: TGTGCCAGCAGCGTAGCAGTGACTAGCGGGAATAACGAGCAGTACTTC. This encodes CASSVAVTSGNNEQYF.